The 27 T cell receptor beta chains below all came from one sample that was sequenced in a study of cytomegalovirus exposure and HLA in healthy donors. Clones were read by immunoSEQ multiplex PCR, and TCRdb kept only the in-frame ones, dropping some. The sample includes over 250,000 clones, about nine tenths of them seen just once. Sequencing was done on a sample of PBMCs. The receptors shown here come from a woman aged 30 to 39 in good health and CMV-seropositive.

The V gene is TRBV7-9, the J gene TRBJ1-5, with a possible D match to TRBD1 (5 bases). Germline-derived CDR1 and CDR2 are SEHNR and FQNEAQ (reference sequence). The CDR3 has 16 residues. Trimming pared 5 bases from V and 0 bases from J, leaving 14 bases between. This CDR3 reads CASSPGTGISNQPQHF. In DNA form, the CDR3 reads TGTGCCAGCAGCCCCGGGACGGGAATTAGCAATCAGCCCCAGCATTTT.

The gene calls are TRBV7-6 and TRBJ2-5; weak D call: TRBD1 (6 bases). CDR1 is SGHVS, CDR2 FNYEAQ, per germline. Trimming cost V 0 bases and J 4 bases, with 9 bases left between them. This CDR3 has 14 residues. In nucleotides, the CDR3 is TGTGCCAGCAGCTTAGCAGTAGGGGGAGAGACCCAGTACTTC. This sequence encodes CASSLAVGGETQYF.

The rearrangement uses TRBV28 and TRBJ1-5; D uncertain. The CDR3 length is 13 residues. In germline, CDR1 is MDHEN, CDR2 SYDVKM. Trimming took 2 bases from V and 7 from J, leaving 9 bases between them. This chain's CDR3 is CASSLDGLQPQHF. Here the CDR3 DNA reads TGTGCCAGCAGTTTAGATGGGTTGCAGCCCCAGCATTTT.

The rearrangement uses TRBV5-1 and TRBJ2-5; no clear D gene. CDR1 and CDR2 from the germline V gene are SGHRS and YFSETQ. V was trimmed by 4 bases and J by 4 bases, leaving 5 bases between them. The CDR3 spans 11 residues. This CDR3 is CASSKRETQYF. The CDR3 bases are TGCGCCAGCAGCAAGAGAGAGACCCAGTACTTC.

The rearrangement uses TRBV6-5 and TRBJ2-3; D gene ambiguous. The CDR3 has 15 residues. CDR1 MNHEY and CDR2 SVGAGI come from the germline V gene. The ends were cut back, 3 bases at V and 1 base at J, with 11 bases in the middle. The CDR3 DNA reads as TGTGCCAGCAGTTATGGCATCACCCGCACAGATACGCAGTATTTT. It encodes CASSYGITRTDTQYF.

This chain connects TRBV30 to TRBJ2-7; 10 bases map to TRBD1. Germline CDR1 GTSNPN, CDR2 SVGIG (reference sequence). The CDR3 loop spans 14 amino acids. V was pared by 2 bases and J by 4 bases, with 5 bases of the junction left unmatched. CDR3 sequence reads: CAWSLDRGKYEQYF. The CDR3 nucleotides are TGTGCCTGGAGTCTGGACAGGGGGAAGTACGAGCAGTACTTC. The complete variable domain, with remaining parts taken from reference TRBV30 and TRBJ2-7, reads SQTIHQWPATLVQPVGSPLSLECTVEGTSNPNLYWYRQAAGRGLQLLFYSVGIGQISSEVPQNLSASRPQDRQFILSSKKLLLSDSGFYLCAWSLDRGKYEQYFGPGTRLTVT.

This chain joins TRBV7-3 and TRBJ2-1; the match to TRBD2 covers 12 bases. V lost 5 bases, J lost 5 bases, and 7 bases stayed unmatched. CDR1 is SGHTA and CDR2 is FQGTGA in the germline V gene. This CDR3 is 16 amino acids long. CDR3: CASSTGPSGRDNEQFF. CDR3 bases: TGTGCCAGCAGCACAGGTCCTAGCGGGAGGGACAATGAGCAGTTCTTC.

The chain combines TRBV28 with TRBJ2-7; perhaps D is TRBD1 or TRBD2 (5 bases each). V was pared by 2 bases and J by 6 bases, with 14 bases between. Germline V gives CDR1 MDHEN, CDR2 SYDVKM. CDR3 length: 14 amino acids. The CDR3 protein is CASSLTLGESEQYF. The CDR3 nucleotides read TGTGCCAGCAGTTTAACCCTAGGGGAGAGCGAGCAGTACTTC.

The gene calls are TRBV5-1 and TRBJ2-7; D possibly corresponds to TRBD2 (5 bases). CDR1 is SGHRS and CDR2 is YFSETQ in the germline V gene. With 2 bases removed from V and 4 bases from J, the gap between germline ends came to 37 bases. CDR3 length: 22 amino acids. CDR3 nucleotides: TGCGCCAGCAGCTTCGGGCTAGCCTCAAGCCCCAAACGAACCGGGAACAGATACGAGCAGTACTTC. Its protein product is CASSFGLASSPKRTGNRYEQYF. Full variable domain (missing parts from reference TRBV5-1 and TRBJ2-7): KAGVTQTPRYLIKTRGQQVTLSCSPISGHRSVSWYQQTPGQGLQFLFEYFSETQRNKGNFPGRFSGRQFSNSRSEMNVSTLELGDSALYLCASSFGLASSPKRTGNRYEQYFGPGTRLTVT.

V gene TRBV28 combines with J gene TRBJ2-3; TRBD2 agrees at 7 bases. The J segment lost 3 bases and the V segment lost 9 bases, leaving 9 bases of the junction unmatched. This CDR3 region has 14 residues. CDR1 and CDR2 (germline): MDHEN, SYDVKM. This CDR3 is CASISAGATDTQYF. As DNA, the CDR3 is TGTGCCAGTATCTCGGCGGGAGCAACAGATACGCAGTATTTT.

This clone was recorded once. This rearrangement joins TRBV4-3 to TRBJ1-4; D is unclear. Trimming left V 1 base short and J 0 bases short, with 18 bases between. This CDR3 region has 19 residues. Germline V gene data show CDR1 as LGHNA and CDR2 as YSLEER. The CDR3 loop is CASSQGLLGPGATNEKLFF. CDR3 DNA: TGCGCCAGCAGCCAAGGACTACTCGGGCCGGGAGCAACTAATGAAAAACTGTTTTTT.

The chain carries TRBV28 and TRBJ2-5; D may be TRBD2 (5 bases). CDR1 is MDHEN, CDR2 SYDVKM, per germline. CDR3 length: 13 amino acids. Trimming took 6 bases from V and 5 from J, leaving 13 bases between them. The CDR3 DNA sequence: TGTGCCAGCAGAGGTCCAGCGGTGGAGACCCAGTACTTC. As protein: CASRGPAVETQYF.

This clone has just one count. This chain joins TRBV10-3 and TRBJ2-5, with 11 nucleotides matching TRBD2. The CDR3 has 15 amino acids. In germline, CDR1 is ENHRY, CDR2 SYGVKD. J was trimmed by 0 bases and V by 6 bases; bases with no gene match: 3. The CDR3 DNA reads TGTGCCATCAGGAGGGGACTAGCGGACCAAGAGACCCAGTACTTC. The encoded protein is CAIRRGLADQETQYF.

This rearrangement joins TRBV7-8 to TRBJ1-5; D not resolved. CDR3 size: 13 residues. Germline V gene lookup returns CDR1 SGHVS and CDR2 FQNEAQ. The V end lost 4 bases, the J end lost 1 base, and 5 bases lay between the germline ends. The CDR3 region is CASSSQSNQPQHF. The CDR3 DNA reads TGTGCCAGCAGCTCCCAAAGCAATCAGCCCCAGCATTTT.

V usage is TRBV5-1 and J usage is TRBJ2-2, with D unresolved. Trimming took off 6 bases at V and 3 bases at J, with 12 bases between the two ends. The CDR3 runs 14 residues. Germline CDR1 reads SGHRS; CDR2 reads YFSETQ. The CDR3 sequence is CASTQGPYTGELFF. The CDR3 nucleotides are TGCGCCAGCACCCAAGGACCCTACACCGGGGAGCTGTTTTTT. The full variable domain, its missing parts supplied by reference TRBV5-1 and TRBJ2-2, is KAGVTQTPRYLIKTRGQQVTLSCSPISGHRSVSWYQQTPGQGLQFLFEYFSETQRNKGNFPGRFSGRQFSNSRSEMNVSTLELGDSALYLCASTQGPYTGELFFGEGSRLTVL.

This clone was found once. CDR3 sequence: CASEAANTGELFF. The CDR3 nucleotides read TGTGCCAGCGAAGCCGCGAACACCGGGGAGCTGTTTTTT. The chain recombines TRBV7-9 with TRBJ2-2; D gene uncertain. The CDR3 is 13 residues long. V dropped 8 bases and J dropped 0 bases, with 7 bases sitting between them. The V gene's germline CDR1 is SEHNR and CDR2 FQNEAQ (reference sequence). The complete variable domain, with remaining parts taken from reference TRBV7-9 and TRBJ2-2, reads DTGVSQNPRHKITKRGQNVTFRCDPISEHNRLYWYRQTLGQGPEFLTYFQNEAQLEKSRLLSDRFSAERPKGSFSTLEIQRTEQGDSAMYLCASEAANTGELFFGEGSRLTVL.

The chain uses TRBV7-9 and TRBJ2-1; D might be TRBD2 (5 bases). Trimming removed 6 bases at V and 4 bases at J, with 19 bases between. This CDR3 comprises 16 residues. The germline gives CDR1 SEHNR, CDR2 FQNEAQ (reference sequence). CDR3 residues: CASRSLALRGYNEQFF. The DNA for the CDR3 is TGTGCCAGCAGGTCCCTCGCCTTACGGGGTTACAATGAGCAGTTCTTC. The full variable domain, in which reference TRBV7-9 and TRBJ2-1 provide the parts outside the CDR3, is DTGVSQNPRHKITKRGQNVTFRCDPISEHNRLYWYRQTLGQGPEFLTYFQNEAQLEKSRLLSDRFSAERPKGSFSTLEIQRTEQGDSAMYLCASRSLALRGYNEQFFGPGTRLTVL.

The chain uses TRBV6-5 and TRBJ1-1; 7 bases map to TRBD1. V shed 0 bases, J shed 5 bases, and the junction held 3 bases outside the gene matches. CDR1 is MNHEY, CDR2 SVGAGI, per germline. The CDR3 is made up of 14 amino acids. The CDR3 region is CASSYSTGATEAFF. The CDR3 DNA follows: TGTGCCAGCAGTTACTCAACAGGGGCTACTGAAGCTTTCTTT.

The chain uses TRBV6-1 and TRBJ1-5; a weak D match, TRBD1 (5 bases). V was clipped by 6 bases and J by 3 bases, with 12 bases between them. Germline CDR1 is MNHNS and CDR2 is SASEGT. This CDR3 has 14 amino acids. CDR3 residues: CASRYTGNNQPQHF. The CDR3 bases are TGTGCCAGCAGGTACACAGGAAACAATCAGCCCCAGCATTTT.

The chain employs TRBV9 and TRBJ2-3; 10 bases agree with TRBD2. J was trimmed by 0 bases and V by 4 bases; bases with no gene match: 14. This CDR3 region has 19 residues. CDR1 SGDLS and CDR2 YYNGEE come from the germline V gene. This CDR3 is CASSTQTSGYRLSTDTQYF. CDR3 nucleotides: TGTGCCAGCAGCACCCAGACTAGCGGGTACCGCCTTAGCACAGATACGCAGTATTTT.

This clone was observed a few times. The chain is built from TRBV5-6 and TRBJ1-2, with 7 bases that match TRBD1. Germline CDR1 is SGHDT and CDR2 is YYEEEE. V was clipped by 5 bases and J by 6 bases; unmatched bases: 7. The CDR3 sequence is 13 residues long. CDR3 residues: CASRRDRVDGYTF. The DNA of the CDR3 is TGTGCCAGCAGACGAGACAGGGTCGATGGCTACACCTTC.

This chain connects TRBV28 to TRBJ1-4, with 9 bases lining up with TRBD1. Germline values: CDR1 MDHEN, CDR2 SYDVKM. There are 16 residues in the CDR3. The V gene end was trimmed by 2 bases and the J gene end by 4 bases; junction bases not matched to a gene: 5. CDR3 sequence reads: CASSLGGQGYNEKLFF. The CDR3, as DNA: TGTGCCAGCAGTTTAGGGGGACAGGGATATAATGAAAAACTGTTTTTT. Filled out from reference TRBV28 and TRBJ1-4, the complete variable domain reads DVKVTQSSRYLVKRTGEKVFLECVQDMDHENMFWYRQDPGLGLRLIYFSYDVKMKEKGDIPEGYSVSREKKERFSLILESASTNQTSMYLCASSLGGQGYNEKLFFGSGTQLSVL.

The V call is TRBV28, the J call TRBJ2-5; 15 nucleotides align to TRBD2. Germline V gives CDR1 MDHEN, CDR2 SYDVKM. The CDR3 runs to 17 residues. V dropped 6 bases and J dropped 1; count of bases not matched to a gene: 6. This CDR3 reads CASSPGLAGGGQETQYF. The CDR3 nucleotides are TGTGCCAGCAGCCCGGGACTAGCGGGAGGCGGCCAAGAGACCCAGTACTTC.

This clone was seen once. At the DNA level, this CDR3 is encoded by other sequences in the same sample as well. This chain connects TRBV9 to TRBJ2-7; the D gene is possibly TRBD1 (6 bases). Germline assignment: CDR1 SGDLS and CDR2 YYNGEE. V was trimmed by 0 bases and J by 3 bases, leaving 10 bases between them. There are 14 residues in the CDR3. The CDR3 spells CASSVAQDSYEQYF. CDR3 nucleotide sequence: TGTGCCAGCAGCGTAGCTCAGGACAGCTACGAGCAGTACTTC.

The chain recombines TRBV19 with TRBJ1-5; D is undetermined. V was shortened by 9 bases and J by 1 base, with 13 bases between the two germline ends. The CDR3 covers 14 residues. The germline CDR1 and CDR2 sequences are LNHDA and SQIVND (reference sequence). The CDR3 spells CASDIGGSNQPQHF. The CDR3 DNA is TGTGCCAGCGATATCGGTGGAAGCAATCAGCCCCAGCATTTT.

J is TRBJ1-1 and V is TRBV30; D unclear. In germline, CDR1 is GTSNPN, CDR2 SVGIG (reference sequence). The V gene lost 0 bases and the J gene lost 6 bases, with 11 bases spanning the gap. This CDR3 comprises 13 residues. The CDR3 DNA reads TGTGCCTGGAGTGTACTCCGGGGTGCTGAAGCTTTCTTT. As protein: CAWSVLRGAEAFF.

This chain connects TRBV19 to TRBJ2-7; perhaps TRBD2 as D (5 bases). Trimming pared 5 bases from V and 1 base from J, leaving 9 bases between. The CDR3 is 13 amino acids. Germline-derived CDR1 and CDR2 are LNHDA and SQIVND (reference sequence). CDR3 loop: CASSAGNSYEQYF. In DNA, the CDR3 is TGTGCCAGTAGTGCCGGGAATTCCTACGAGCAGTACTTC.